The following is a TCR beta chain sequence with its context. The V end was cut by 4 bases, the J end by 4 bases, with 5 bases between. Per germline, CDR1 MGHDK and CDR2 SYGVNS. This CDR3 has 12 residues. This entry comes from a study of T cell clonotyping in hematopoietic cell transplantation. Generated by immunoSEQ multiplex PCR, the TCRdb table keeps only in-frame clones and is missing some. The sample yields 15,000 to 20,000 clones, approximately 79% seen once. The sample taken for sequencing was peripheral blood mononuclear cells. The V gene is TRBV25-1, the J gene TRBJ1-5; D unresolved. This TCR derives from a man aged 55 to 70 in good health. Some clones in this sample may be carry-over from other donors' samples. In DNA form, the CDR3 reads TGTGCCAGCAGTGTAGGGAATCAGCCCCAGCATTTT. Protein product: CASSVGNQPQHF.